Shown below are 29 T cell receptor beta chains from a single sample sequenced in a study of T cells in Graves' hyperthyroidism and ophthalmopathy. RNA transcripts were the template for amplifying TCR beta CDR3 regions. First-round RT-PCR with HTBI primers amplified the TCR CDR3 region. TCRdb redid the calling of the multiplex PCR reads with MiXCR, one entry per CDR3 protein. Of about half a million distinct CDR3 sequences listed, about 16% are singletons. The specimen was blood. Every receptor here comes from a woman aged 25 to 39 with Graves' ophthalmopathy.

This clonotype was seen repeatedly, ten times or more. V usage is TRBV14 and J usage is TRBJ1-6; no reliable D call. The germline V and J ends were trimmed by 0 bases and 10 bases, with 7 bases remaining between them. The CDR3 runs to 13 residues. The germline V gene has CDR1 SGHDN and CDR2 FVKESK. The CDR3 DNA is TGTGCCAGCAGCCAAGATTTAGGCTCACCCCTCCACTTT. Translation: CASSQDLGSPLHF.

This clonotype was picked up many times. The rearrangement joins TRBV20-1 to TRBJ2-7, with 12 bases matching TRBD1. Trimming at V came to 2 bases and at J to 5 bases, leaving 7 bases not matched to a gene. Per the germline V gene, CDR1 is DFQATT and CDR2 is SNEGSKA (reference sequence). The CDR3 loop spans 15 amino acids. The CDR3: CSARNLGTGGHEQYF. CDR3 coding DNA: TGCAGTGCTAGAAATCTGGGGACAGGGGGCCACGAGCAGTACTTC.

This clonotype was recorded a few times. This chain joins TRBV20-1 and TRBJ2-7; 9 bases are shared with TRBD2. The CDR3 is 13 residues long. CDR1 and CDR2 (germline): DFQATT, SNEGSKA (reference sequence). After removal of 3 bases from V and 6 bases from J, the junction contained 6 bases not matched to a gene. The CDR3: CSARREGGPEQYF. The CDR3 DNA follows: TGCAGTGCTAGGCGGGAGGGGGGGCCCGAGCAGTACTTC.

This clonotype occurred once. V gene TRBV5-6 combines with J gene TRBJ1-5; D might be TRBD1 (6 bases). V lost 0 bases and J lost 4, with 14 bases in between. The V gene's germline CDR1 is SGHDT and CDR2 YYEEEE. The CDR3 covers 16 residues. The CDR3 protein is CASSLASSRGNQPQHF. Written as DNA, the CDR3 is TGTGCCAGCAGCTTGGCCTCGAGCAGGGGTAATCAGCCCCAGCATTTT.

This clonotype has only a few counts. The J gene is TRBJ2-7, the V gene TRBV11-2, with 7 bases lining up with TRBD2. Germline CDR1 and CDR2: SGHAT and FQNNGV. The CDR3 has 14 amino acids. After removal of 1 base from V and 5 bases from J, the junction contained 5 bases not matched to a gene. Written as DNA, the CDR3 is TGTGCCAGCAGCTTAGGCGGGAGCGGGGACGAGCAGTACTTC. It encodes CASSLGGSGDEQYF.

This clonotype showed up many times. This chain uses TRBV5-1 with TRBJ2-1, with 7 positions matching TRBD2. This CDR3 comprises 14 residues. V trimming: 4 bases; J trimming: 5 bases; junction bases outside the gene matches: 6. CDR1 and CDR2 (germline): SGHRS, YFSETQ. The CDR3 nucleotides are TGCGCCAGCAGCCCGGGACTAATCGACAATGAGCAGTTCTTC. It codes for CASSPGLIDNEQFF.

This clonotype showed up many times. The rearrangement links TRBV6-2 or TRBV6-3 to TRBJ2-1; 8 positions agree with TRBD1. The J segment lost 6 bases and the V segment lost 5 bases, leaving 3 bases of the junction unmatched. The germline CDR1 and CDR2 sequences are MNHEY and SVGEGT. The CDR3 loop spans 13 amino acids. CDR3 in DNA: TGTGCCAGCAGTCTCGACAGGGGCAATGAGCAGTTCTTC. Translating gives CASSLDRGNEQFF.

This clonotype has a handful of counts. The gene calls are TRBV4-1 and TRBJ2-5, with TRBD2 as a possible D gene (6 bases). V lost 1 base and J lost 4, with 13 bases in between. Germline assignment: CDR1 MGHRA and CDR2 YSYEKL. The CDR3 is made up of 15 amino acids. CDR3 nucleotide sequence: TGCGCCAGCAGCCAAGGGGACTGGAGAACAGAGACCCAGTACTTC. Protein product: CASSQGDWRTETQYF.

The V and J genes are TRBV24-1 and TRBJ2-5; 9 nucleotides match TRBD1. The CDR3 runs to 15 residues. Germline V gene lookup returns CDR1 KGHDR and CDR2 SFDVKD. The V and J ends lost 1 base and 3 bases, in that order; junction bases with no gene match: 2. The CDR3 DNA reads as TGTGCCACCAGTGATTTCAGGACAGGGGAAGAGACCCAGTACTTC. Translating gives CATSDFRTGEETQYF.

The chain combines TRBV6-5 with TRBJ2-7; 7 positions agree with TRBD1. Germline V gives CDR1 MNHEY, CDR2 SVGAGI. The J segment lost 1 base and the V segment lost 2 bases, leaving 5 bases of the junction unmatched. This CDR3 has 15 residues. Here the CDR3 DNA reads TGTGCCAGCAGTTACGTCCGGGACAGTTCCTACGAGCAGTACTTC. Translating it yields CASSYVRDSSYEQYF.

V and J are TRBV20-1 and TRBJ1-4; D might be TRBD1 (5 bases). This CDR3 has 15 amino acids. V lost 3 bases to trimming and J lost 2 bases, with 13 bases between them. From germline, CDR1 is DFQATT and CDR2 SNEGSKA (reference sequence). The CDR3 sequence: CSASRSGRTNEKLFF. The CDR3 DNA sequence: TGCAGTGCTAGTCGCTCAGGGAGGACTAATGAAAAACTGTTTTTT.

The table lists this clonotype with many counts. The chain joins TRBV12-3 or TRBV12-4 to TRBJ2-1; 11 positions agree with TRBD2. The CDR3 covers 15 residues. The V segment lost 6 bases and the J segment 8 bases; nucleotides outside the gene matches: 9. The CDR3 reads CASRGTSGRFDEQFF. As DNA, the CDR3 is TGTGCCAGCAGGGGTACTAGCGGGAGATTCGATGAGCAGTTCTTC.

The V gene is TRBV12-3 or TRBV12-4, the J gene TRBJ2-7; no clear D gene. The CDR3 has 14 amino acids. V was clipped by 5 bases and J by 0 bases, with 11 bases between them. The CDR3 sequence is CASSLDKSSYEQYF. The CDR3 DNA is TGTGCCAGCAGTCTAGACAAAAGCTCCTACGAGCAGTACTTC.

The chain recombines TRBV3-1 with TRBJ2-1; perhaps TRBD2 as D (6 bases). The CDR3 covers 14 residues. V lost 4 bases to trimming and J lost 8 bases, with 15 bases between them. CDR1 is LGHDT and CDR2 is YNNKEL in the germline V gene (reference sequence). CDR3 coding DNA: TGTGCCAGCAGCCGACTAGGAACGAAAGATGAGCAGTTCTTC. Translation: CASSRLGTKDEQFF.

This clonotype has a count of ten or more. The rearrangement uses TRBV18 and TRBJ2-5, with a weak D call TRBD1 (5 bases). Germline CDR1 reads KGHSH; CDR2 reads LQKENI. The CDR3 is 14 residues long. Trimming cost V 2 bases and J 5 bases, with 12 bases left between them. The CDR3 loop is CASSPRGVGETQYF. In DNA, the CDR3 is TGTGCCAGCTCACCAAGGGGTGTCGGGGAGACCCAGTACTTC. The complete variable domain, with remaining parts taken from reference TRBV18 and TRBJ2-5, reads NAGVMQNPRHLVRRRGQEARLRCSPMKGHSHVYWYRQLPEEGLKFMVYLQKENIIDESGMPKERFSAEFPKEGPSILRIQQVVRGDSAAYFCASSPRGVGETQYFGPGTRLLVL.

In regard to this clonotype: This may be a read error: a much more frequent sequence differs by one nucleotide. The gene calls are TRBV7-2 and TRBJ2-7, with a possible D match to TRBD2 (6 bases). Trimming stripped 8 bases from V and 3 bases from J, with 20 bases between. Germline V CDR1 and CDR2: SGHTA, FQGNSA. The CDR3 consists of 15 residues. CDR3 DNA sequence: TGTGCCAGCGGTAGGGGACTGCTCGGCGGCTACGAGCAGTACTTC. This gives the protein CASGRGLLGGYEQYF.

This clonotype was observed at least ten times. The chain combines TRBV18 with TRBJ2-7; D is tentatively TRBD1 or TRBD2 (5 bases each). V lost 1 base and J lost 3, with 13 bases in between. The length of the CDR3 is 15 residues. From germline, CDR1 is KGHSH and CDR2 LQKENI. The CDR3 DNA sequence: TGTGCCAGCTCACCACTCCAGGGAACTAGCTACGAGCAGTACTTC. Its protein product is CASSPLQGTSYEQYF.

This clonotype has ten or more counts. The chain recombines TRBV6-5 with TRBJ2-3; D is uncertain. Trimming cost V 0 bases and J 3 bases, with 10 bases left between them. Germline loops: CDR1 MNHEY, CDR2 SVGAGI. CDR3 length: 15 amino acids. The DNA of the CDR3 is TGTGCCAGCAGTTACTCGAACTGGAATACAGATACGCAGTATTTT. Translating it yields CASSYSNWNTDTQYF.

This clonotype was observed a few times. The chain has TRBV7-6 and TRBJ2-2, with 15 bases matching TRBD2. Unmatched junction bases numbered 7, after V lost 4 bases and J lost 10 bases. Germline values: CDR1 SGHVS, CDR2 FNYEAQ. This CDR3 comprises 16 residues. The CDR3 spells CASSSPGLAGGVELFF. The CDR3 DNA sequence: TGTGCCAGCAGCTCCCCGGGACTAGCGGGAGGCGTGGAGCTGTTTTTT.

This clonotype was recorded at least ten times. The chain recombines TRBV28 with TRBJ1-1; D gene unclear. The CDR3 is 14 residues long. The ends were cut back, 7 bases at V and 1 base at J, with 13 bases in the middle. Germline V gives CDR1 MDHEN, CDR2 SYDVKM. The CDR3 DNA sequence: TGTGCCAGCAACAATTGGCACAAGAACACTGAAGCTTTCTTT. It is translated as CASNNWHKNTEAFF.

At least ten counts were recorded for this clonotype. This chain uses TRBV6-2 or TRBV6-3 with TRBJ2-7; no clear D. The CDR3 spans 14 residues. Trimming removed 4 bases from V and 1 base from J, with 11 bases in between. CDR1 and CDR2 (germline): MNHEY, SVGEGT. CDR3 DNA: TGTGCCAGCAGTTCCCATGACCGATCCTACGAGCAGTACTTC. The encoded protein is CASSSHDRSYEQYF.

A remark on this clonotype: This may come from a read error, since a much larger clone is one base off. The V and J genes are TRBV2 and TRBJ1-5, with 10 bases identical to TRBD1. Germline CDR1 reads SNHLY; CDR2 reads FYNNEI. V shed 8 bases and J 6 bases; nucleotides not matched to a gene: 7. The CDR3 is 14 residues long. CDR3 protein: CASGDRGSSQPQHF. CDR3 DNA sequence: TGTGCCAGCGGGGACAGGGGATCTAGTCAGCCCCAGCATTTT.

This clonotype was found many times. The V call is TRBV11-3, the J call TRBJ2-1; 9 nucleotides align to TRBD2. The CDR3 extends over 16 amino acids. Germline loops: CDR1 SGHNT, CDR2 YENEEA. V dropped 0 bases and J dropped 7; count of bases not matched to a gene: 7. The CDR3 sequence is CASSLDGRGGRNEQFF. CDR3 sequence (DNA): TGTGCCAGCAGCTTAGATGGGCGGGGGGGGAGAAATGAGCAGTTCTTC.

The sample holds many counts of this clonotype. The rearrangement uses TRBV20-1 and TRBJ2-1; D gene ambiguous. This CDR3 has 12 amino acids. Germline CDR1 and CDR2: DFQATT and SNEGSKA (reference sequence). Trimming removed 3 bases at V and 10 bases at J, with 13 bases between. In nucleotides, the CDR3 is TGCAGTGCTAGGCTTAGGGTCCAAGAGCAGTTCTTC. Protein: CSARLRVQEQFF.

The chain couples TRBV19 to TRBJ2-4, with 8 bases identical to TRBD1. Germline assignment: CDR1 LNHDA and CDR2 SQIVND (reference sequence). CDR3 length: 15 amino acids. Trimming at V came to 1 base and at J to 3 bases, leaving 2 bases not matched to a gene. CDR3 protein: CASSIGGTGKNIQYF. In nucleotides, the CDR3 is TGTGCCAGTAGTATAGGGGGGACAGGCAAAAACATTCAGTACTTC.

This clonotype has only a few counts. A much bigger clone sits one base away, suggesting this may be a read error. The CDR3 region is CAWGWGKLYNEQFF. The DNA for the CDR3 is TGTGCCTGGGGCTGGGGCAAACTTTACAATGAGCAGTTCTTC. The gene calls are TRBV30 and TRBJ2-1; possible D gene TRBD1, 5 bases. The ends were cut back, 5 bases at V and 4 bases at J, with 15 bases in the middle. CDR1 GTSNPN and CDR2 SVGIG come from the germline V gene (reference sequence). The CDR3 runs to 14 residues.

The chain combines TRBV19 with TRBJ2-7; 7 bases match TRBD1. CDR3 length equals 14 residues. V trimming: 5 bases; J trimming: 1 base; junction bases outside the gene matches: 5. In germline, CDR1 is LNHDA, CDR2 SQIVND (reference sequence). In nucleotides, the CDR3 is TGTGCCAGTAGTGTCCAGACAGGGTCCTACGAGCAGTACTTC. Amino acid sequence: CASSVQTGSYEQYF. Complete variable domain (other parts from reference TRBV19 and TRBJ2-7): DGGITQSPKYLFRKEGQNVTLSCEQNLNHDAMYWYRQDPGQGLRLIYYSQIVNDFQKGDIAEGYSVSREKKESFPLTVTSAQKNPTAFYLCASSVQTGSYEQYFGPGTRLTVT.

There are a few counts of this clonotype. This chain connects TRBV9 to TRBJ2-3; the D is unclear. The germline gives CDR1 SGDLS, CDR2 YYNGEE. This CDR3 spans 13 amino acids. The V end lost 0 bases, the J end lost 5 bases, and 7 bases lay between the germline ends. The CDR3 region is CASSVEQRDTQYF. Written as DNA, the CDR3 is TGTGCCAGCAGCGTAGAGCAGCGAGATACGCAGTATTTT.

In its sample, this clonotype was seen many times. The rearrangement links TRBV7-9 to TRBJ1-1; TRBD1 matches at 7 bases. V was clipped by 3 bases and J by 5 bases; unmatched bases: 9. The CDR3 spans 15 residues. Germline V gives CDR1 SEHNR, CDR2 FQNEAQ (reference sequence). CDR3 coding DNA: TGTGCCAGCAGCTTGACAGGGCAAGGAGGGACTGAAGCTTTCTTT. This codes for CASSLTGQGGTEAFF.